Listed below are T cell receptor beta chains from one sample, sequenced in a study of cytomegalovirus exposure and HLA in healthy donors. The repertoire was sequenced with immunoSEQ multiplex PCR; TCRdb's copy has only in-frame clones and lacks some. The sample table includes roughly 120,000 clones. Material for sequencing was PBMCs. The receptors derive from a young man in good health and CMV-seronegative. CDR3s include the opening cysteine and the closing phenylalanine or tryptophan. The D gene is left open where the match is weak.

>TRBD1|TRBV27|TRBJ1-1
TGTGCCAGCAGTTTAGGACAGGGATACACTGAAGCTTTCTTT
CASSLGQGYTEAFF
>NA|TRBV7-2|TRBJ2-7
TGTGCCAGCAGCTTAAACCGAGGGTCCTACGAGCAGTACTTC
CASSLNRGSYEQYF
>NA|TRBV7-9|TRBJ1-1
TGTGCCAGCAGCTTATTGCGAGAAGCTTTCTTT
CASSLLREAFF
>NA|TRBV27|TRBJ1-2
TGTGCCAGCAGCCCTAGGGGCGAAGAAACTGGGAACTATGGCTACACCTTC
CASSPRGEETGNYGYTF
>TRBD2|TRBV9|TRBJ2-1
TGTGCCAGCAGCCTGAGTAGCGGGAACTCCTACAATGAGCAGTTCTTC
CASSLSSGNSYNEQFF
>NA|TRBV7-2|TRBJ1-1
TGTGCCAGCAGCTTGGGGGCAGGGGCTGAAGCTTTCTTT
CASSLGAGAEAFF
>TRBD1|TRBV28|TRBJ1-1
TGTGCCAGCAGTTCGGGACAGACCACTGAAGCTTTCTTT
CASSSGQTTEAFF
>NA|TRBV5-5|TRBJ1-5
TGTGCCAGCAGCTTGGGGGACTGGAATCAGCCCCAGCATTTT
CASSLGDWNQPQHF
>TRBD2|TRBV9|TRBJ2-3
TGTGCCAGCAGCGTAGCGGCGGGAGGAGATACGCAGTATTTT
CASSVAAGGDTQYF
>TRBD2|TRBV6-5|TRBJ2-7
TGTGCCAGCAGTTCGGGGCTAGCGGGGTTGAAGCACGAGCAGTACTTC
CASSSGLAGLKHEQYF
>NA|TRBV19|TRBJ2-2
TGTGCCAGCCTCAGGGGGGATACCGGGGAGCTGTTTTTT
CASLRGDTGELFF
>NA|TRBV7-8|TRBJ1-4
TGTGCCAGCAGCTTAGTAACGGTGGGCAAAAAACTGTTTTTT
CASSLVTVGKKLFF
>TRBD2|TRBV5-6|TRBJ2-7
TGTGCCAGCAGCTTCGCAACGGGAGGAGCCCCCTACGAGCAGTACTTC
CASSFATGGAPYEQYF
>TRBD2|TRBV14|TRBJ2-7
TGTGCCAGCAGCCATAGCGGGAGCTACGAGCAGTACTTC
CASSHSGSYEQYF
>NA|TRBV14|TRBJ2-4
TGTGCCAGCAGCCTTTGGGGACTGAACATTCAGTACTTC
CASSLWGLNIQYF
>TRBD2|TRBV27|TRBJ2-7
TGTGCCAGCAGTGCCCGGACTAGCGGGGGAACAGAGTACTTC
CASSARTSGGTEYF
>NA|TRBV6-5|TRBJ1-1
TGTGCCAGCAGCCCCAGGAAGGGGCTCGAAGCTTTCTTT
CASSPRKGLEAFF
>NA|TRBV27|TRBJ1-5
TGTGCCAGCAGTCAACTGCATAGCAATCAGCCCCAGCATTTT
CASSQLHSNQPQHF
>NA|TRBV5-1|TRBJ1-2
TGCGCCAGCAGCTCGGGCGGGAACTATGGCTACGCCTTC
CASSSGGNYGYAF
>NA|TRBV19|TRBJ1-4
TGTGCCAGTAGTGCTGGCGGGATCTCGGGTGAAAAACTGTTTTTT
CASSAGGISGEKLFF
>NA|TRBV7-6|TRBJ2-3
TGTGCCAGCAGGGTTGGGGGGACGGGCACAGATACGCAGTATTTT
CASRVGGTGTDTQYF
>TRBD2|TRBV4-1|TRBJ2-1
TGCGCCAGCAGCCAAAGGACCGGGACTACCTACAATGAGCAGTTCTTC
CASSQRTGTTYNEQFF
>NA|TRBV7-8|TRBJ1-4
TGTGCCAGCAGCCCGATGTCAACAGGCCTAAGGTCTGCAACTAATGAAAAACTGTTTTTT
CASSPMSTGLRSATNEKLFF
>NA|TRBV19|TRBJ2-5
TGTGCCAGTAGTATAGGAGGAGGGGATTATGAGACCCAGTACTTC
CASSIGGGDYETQYF
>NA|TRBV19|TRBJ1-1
TGTGCCACCTCGGACAGAGATGAAGCTTTCTTT
CATSDRDEAFF
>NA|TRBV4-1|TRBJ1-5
TGCGCCAGCAGCCCACCCGGGTTTCAGCCCCAGCATTTT
CASSPPGFQPQHF